This T cell receptor (beta chain) was documented in a study of blood T cell repertoires in COVID-19. This CDR3 is built from 15 residues. Germline V CDR1 and CDR2: ENHRY, SYGVKD. J was trimmed by 9 bases and V by 4 bases; bases with no gene match: 7. Sequencing was performed with immunoSEQ multiplex PCR; in TCRdb, only in-frame clones are kept and a portion is missing. In the table there are about 170,000 clones, roughly 93% of which are singletons. The TCR originated in a man between 18 and 29 years old with COVID-19, enrolled during active disease. V and J are TRBV10-3 and TRBJ1-6; TRBD1 aligns across 9 bases. Input material: peripheral blood. The CDR3: CAISGETGGGSPLHF. In nucleotides, the CDR3 is TGTGCCATCAGTGGAGAGACAGGGGGTGGTTCACCCCTCCACTTT.